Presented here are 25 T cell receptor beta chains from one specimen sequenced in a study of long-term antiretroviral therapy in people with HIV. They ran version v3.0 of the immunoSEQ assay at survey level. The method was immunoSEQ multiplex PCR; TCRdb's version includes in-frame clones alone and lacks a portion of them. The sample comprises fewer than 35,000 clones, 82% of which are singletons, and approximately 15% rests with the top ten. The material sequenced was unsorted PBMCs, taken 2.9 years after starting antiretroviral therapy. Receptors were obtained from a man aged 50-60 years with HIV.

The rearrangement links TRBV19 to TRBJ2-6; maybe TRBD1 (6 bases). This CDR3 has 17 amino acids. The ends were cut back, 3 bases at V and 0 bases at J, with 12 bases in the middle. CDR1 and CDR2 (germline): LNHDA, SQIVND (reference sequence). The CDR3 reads CASSMGAPGSGANVLTF. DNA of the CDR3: TGTGCCAGTAGTATGGGGGCGCCGGGCTCTGGGGCCAACGTCCTGACTTTC.

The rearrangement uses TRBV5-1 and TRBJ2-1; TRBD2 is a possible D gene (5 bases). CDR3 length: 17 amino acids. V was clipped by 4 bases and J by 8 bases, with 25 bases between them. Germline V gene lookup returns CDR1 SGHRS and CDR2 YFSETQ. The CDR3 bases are TGCGCCAGCAGCGGCGGACTCCTCAGGTCACCTCGGGATGAGCAGTTCTTC. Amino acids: CASSGGLLRSPRDEQFF.

CDR3 residues: CASSPPDPADEQFF. The CDR3 region has the DNA TGTGCCAGCTCACCACCCGACCCCGCCGATGAGCAGTTCTTC. The chain carries TRBV18 and TRBJ2-1; the D is unclear. Trimming took 0 bases from V and 8 from J, leaving 11 bases between them. CDR1 and CDR2 from the germline V gene are KGHSH and LQKENI. The CDR3 contains 14 residues. The whole variable domain, filled in from reference TRBV18 and TRBJ2-1, reads NAGVMQNPRHLVRRRGQEARLRCSPMKGHSHVYWYRQLPEEGLKFMVYLQKENIIDESGMPKERFSAEFPKEGPSILRIQQVVRGDSAAYFCASSPPDPADEQFFGPGTRLTVL.

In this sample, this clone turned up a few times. The CDR3 spells CASSLSGNNYGYTF. CDR3 bases: TGTGCCAGCAGTTTATCCGGGAATAACTATGGCTACACCTTC. The rearrangement links TRBV28 to TRBJ1-2; no firm D call. The CDR3 contains 14 residues. Per germline, CDR1 MDHEN and CDR2 SYDVKM. The V end was cut by 1 base, the J end by 1 base, with 7 bases between.

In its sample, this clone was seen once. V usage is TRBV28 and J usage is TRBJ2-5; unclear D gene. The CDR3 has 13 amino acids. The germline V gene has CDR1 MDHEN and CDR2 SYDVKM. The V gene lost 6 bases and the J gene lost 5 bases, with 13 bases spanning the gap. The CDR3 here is CASRTRPRETQYF. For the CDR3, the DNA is TGTGCCAGCAGGACAAGGCCGCGGGAGACCCAGTACTTC. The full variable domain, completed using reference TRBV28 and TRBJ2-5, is DVKVTQSSRYLVKRTGEKVFLECVQDMDHENMFWYRQDPGLGLRLIYFSYDVKMKEKGDIPEGYSVSREKKERFSLILESASTNQTSMYLCASRTRPRETQYFGPGTRLLVL.

The CDR3 is CASSHPGAGYGYTF. In DNA, the CDR3 is TGCGCCAGCAGCCATCCAGGGGCCGGCTATGGCTACACCTTC. The chain joins TRBV4-3 to TRBJ1-2; a weak D match, TRBD1 (6 bases). Trimming pared 3 bases from V and 4 bases from J, leaving 12 bases between. This CDR3 is built from 14 residues. Per the germline V gene, CDR1 is LGHNA and CDR2 is YSLEER.

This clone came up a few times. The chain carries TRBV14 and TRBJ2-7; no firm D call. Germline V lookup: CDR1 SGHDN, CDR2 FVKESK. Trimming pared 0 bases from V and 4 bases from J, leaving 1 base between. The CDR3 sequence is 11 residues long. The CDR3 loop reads CASSQEYEQYF. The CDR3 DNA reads TGTGCCAGCAGCCAAGAGTACGAGCAGTACTTC.

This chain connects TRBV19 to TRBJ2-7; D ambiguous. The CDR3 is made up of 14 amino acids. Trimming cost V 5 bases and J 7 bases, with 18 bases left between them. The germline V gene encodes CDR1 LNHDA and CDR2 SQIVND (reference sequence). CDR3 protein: CASSLSFPSWEQYF. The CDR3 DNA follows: TGTGCCAGTAGTCTCTCCTTCCCGTCCTGGGAGCAGTACTTC.

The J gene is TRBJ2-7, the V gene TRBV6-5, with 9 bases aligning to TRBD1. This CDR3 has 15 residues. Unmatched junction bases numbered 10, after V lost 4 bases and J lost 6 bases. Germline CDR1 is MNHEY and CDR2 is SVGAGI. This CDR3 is CASSLNRGPVGEQYF. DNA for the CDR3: TGTGCCAGCAGTTTAAACAGGGGGCCGGTAGGCGAGCAGTACTTC.

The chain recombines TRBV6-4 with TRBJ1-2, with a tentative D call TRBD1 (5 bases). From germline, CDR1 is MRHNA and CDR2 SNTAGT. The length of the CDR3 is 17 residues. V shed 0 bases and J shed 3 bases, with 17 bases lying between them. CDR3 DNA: TGTGCCAGCAGTGACTCGCTTTCAGACCTAGGGGACTATGGCTACACCTTC. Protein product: CASSDSLSDLGDYGYTF.

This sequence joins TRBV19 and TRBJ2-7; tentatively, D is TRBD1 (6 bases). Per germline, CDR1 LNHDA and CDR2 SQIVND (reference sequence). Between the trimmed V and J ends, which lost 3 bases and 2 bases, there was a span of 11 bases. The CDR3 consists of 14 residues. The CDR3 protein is CASSILGATYEQYF. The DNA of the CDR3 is TGTGCCAGTAGTATCTTGGGGGCAACCTACGAGCAGTACTTC.

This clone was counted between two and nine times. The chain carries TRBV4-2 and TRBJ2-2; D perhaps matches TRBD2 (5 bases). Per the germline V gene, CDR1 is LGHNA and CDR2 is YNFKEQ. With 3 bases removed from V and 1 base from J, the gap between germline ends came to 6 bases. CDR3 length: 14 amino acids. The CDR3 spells CASSQGRNTGELFF. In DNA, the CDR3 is TGTGCCAGCAGCCAGGGGAGGAACACCGGGGAGCTGTTTTTT.

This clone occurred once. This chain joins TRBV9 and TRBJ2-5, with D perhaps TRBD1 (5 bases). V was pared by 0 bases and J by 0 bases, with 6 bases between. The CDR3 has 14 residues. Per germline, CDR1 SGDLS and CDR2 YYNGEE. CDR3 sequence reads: CASSVGGDQETQYF. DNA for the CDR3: TGTGCCAGCAGCGTAGGGGGCGACCAAGAGACCCAGTACTTC.

DNA of the CDR3: TGTGCCAGCACTCGGTGGTACAATGAGCAGTTCTTC. Translation: CASTRWYNEQFF. V usage is TRBV2 and J usage is TRBJ2-1; D unclear. Trimming took 7 bases from V and 4 from J, leaving 8 bases between them. CDR3 size: 12 residues. Germline V lookup: CDR1 SNHLY, CDR2 FYNNEI.

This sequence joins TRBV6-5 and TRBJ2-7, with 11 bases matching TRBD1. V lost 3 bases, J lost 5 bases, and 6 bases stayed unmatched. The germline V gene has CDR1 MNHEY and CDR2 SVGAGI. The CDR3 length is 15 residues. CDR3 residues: CASSYRDRGTDEQYF. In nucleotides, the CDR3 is TGTGCCAGCAGTTATAGGGACAGGGGGACCGACGAGCAGTACTTC.

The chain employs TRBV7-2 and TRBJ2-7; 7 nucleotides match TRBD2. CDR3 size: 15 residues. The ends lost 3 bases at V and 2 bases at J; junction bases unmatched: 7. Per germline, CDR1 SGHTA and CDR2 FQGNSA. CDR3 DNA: TGTGCCAGCAGCTTTGAGTGGGGGGGTACCTACGAGCAGTACTTC. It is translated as CASSFEWGGTYEQYF.

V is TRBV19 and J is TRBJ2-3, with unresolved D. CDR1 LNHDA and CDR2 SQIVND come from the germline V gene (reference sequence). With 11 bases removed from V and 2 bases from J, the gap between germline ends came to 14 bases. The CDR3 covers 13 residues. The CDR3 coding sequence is TGTGCCGCTAGGGCCCGTTCCACAGATACGCAGTATTTT. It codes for CAARARSTDTQYF. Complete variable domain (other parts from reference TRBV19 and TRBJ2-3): DGGITQSPKYLFRKEGQNVTLSCEQNLNHDAMYWYRQDPGQGLRLIYYSQIVNDFQKGDIAEGYSVSREKKESFPLTVTSAQKNPTAFYLCAARARSTDTQYFGPGTRLTVL.

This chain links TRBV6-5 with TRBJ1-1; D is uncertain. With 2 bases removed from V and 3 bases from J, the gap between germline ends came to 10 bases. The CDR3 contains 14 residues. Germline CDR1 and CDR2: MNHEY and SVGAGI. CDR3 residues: CASSYSGMDTEAFF. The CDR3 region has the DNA TGTGCCAGCAGTTACAGCGGCATGGACACTGAAGCTTTCTTT.

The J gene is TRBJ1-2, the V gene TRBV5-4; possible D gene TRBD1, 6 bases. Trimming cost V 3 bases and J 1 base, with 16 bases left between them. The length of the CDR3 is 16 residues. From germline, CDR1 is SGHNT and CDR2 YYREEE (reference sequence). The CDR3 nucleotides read TGTGCCAGCAGCTCATCGACAGGTCGAATTAACTATGGCTACACCTTC. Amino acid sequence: CASSSSTGRINYGYTF.

The CDR3 DNA reads as TGTGCCACCTTAGTGGGGGCGGACACAGATACGCAGTATTTT. This encodes CATLVGADTDTQYF. This sequence joins TRBV15 and TRBJ2-3; possibly TRBD1 for D (6 bases). V lost 8 bases, J lost 2 bases, and 14 bases lay in between. Germline V gene lookup returns CDR1 LNHNV and CDR2 YYDKDF (reference sequence). This CDR3 contains 14 residues. Complete variable domain (other parts from reference TRBV15 and TRBJ2-3): DAMVIQNPRYQVTQFGKPVTLSCSQTLNHNVMYWYQQKSSQAPKLLFHYYDKDFNNEADTPDNFQSRRPNTSFCFLDIRSPGLGDTAMYLCATLVGADTDTQYFGPGTRLTVL.

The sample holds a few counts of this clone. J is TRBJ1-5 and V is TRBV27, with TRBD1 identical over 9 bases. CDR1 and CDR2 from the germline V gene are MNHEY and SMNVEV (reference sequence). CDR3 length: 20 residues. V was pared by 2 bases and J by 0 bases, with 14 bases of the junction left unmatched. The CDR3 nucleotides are TGTGCCAGCAGTTTAAGGGGCGGGACAGGGAGATATTATAGCAATCAGCCCCAGCATTTT. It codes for CASSLRGGTGRYYSNQPQHF.

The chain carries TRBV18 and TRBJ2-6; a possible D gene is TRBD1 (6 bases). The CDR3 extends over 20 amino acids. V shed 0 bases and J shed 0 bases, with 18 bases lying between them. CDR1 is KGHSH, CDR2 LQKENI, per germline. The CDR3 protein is CASSPPMAWTVSSGANVLTF. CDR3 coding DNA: TGTGCCAGCTCACCACCGATGGCCTGGACAGTAAGCTCTGGGGCCAACGTCCTGACTTTC.

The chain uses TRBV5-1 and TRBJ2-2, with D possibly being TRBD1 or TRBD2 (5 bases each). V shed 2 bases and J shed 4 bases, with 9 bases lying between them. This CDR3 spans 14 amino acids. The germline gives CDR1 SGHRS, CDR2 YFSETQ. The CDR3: CASSFLGGTGELFF. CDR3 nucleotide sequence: TGCGCCAGCAGCTTCCTTGGGGGCACCGGGGAGCTGTTTTTT.

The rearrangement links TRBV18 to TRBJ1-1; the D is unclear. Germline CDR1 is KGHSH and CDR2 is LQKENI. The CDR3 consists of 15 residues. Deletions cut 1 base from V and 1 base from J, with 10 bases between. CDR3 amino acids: CASSPLSSGNTEAFF. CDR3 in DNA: TGTGCCAGCTCACCACTGTCGAGCGGGAACACTGAAGCTTTCTTT.

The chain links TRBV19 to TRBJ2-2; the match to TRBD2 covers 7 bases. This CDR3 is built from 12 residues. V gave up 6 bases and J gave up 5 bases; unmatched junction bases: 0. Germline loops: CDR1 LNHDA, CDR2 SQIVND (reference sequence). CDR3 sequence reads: CASSGGTGELFF. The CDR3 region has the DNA TGTGCCAGTAGCGGGGGGACCGGGGAGCTGTTTTTT.